A selection of T cell receptor beta chains follows, all from one sample in a study of a mutant IDH1 vaccine in newly diagnosed glioma. Only in-frame clones appear in the TCRdb table, and some are missing; sequencing was by immunoSEQ multiplex PCR. The sample carries about 55,000 clones, about four fifths recorded once. Antigens of these TCRs are unknown. Sequences were derived from PBMCs, sampled from a glioma patient whose treatment included an IDH1 peptide vaccine. The receptor set was obtained from a man aged 35-49 years with glioma. Each CDR3 is given with its conserved first and last residue. A D gene is named only where the DNA matches it firmly. Clone size is not always given. Where it is, it says once, few, many or a class for expanded clones.

>TRBV27|-|TRBJ2-7|-
TGTGCCAGCAGCCGTCTAGCTTTCCCTTACGAGCAGTACTTC
CASSRLAFPYEQYF
>TRBV7-9|-|TRBJ2-6|-
TGTGCCAGCAGCCGGCGAACAGGCGCCGGAGGGGCCAACGTCCTGACTTTC
CASSRRTGAGGANVLTF
>TRBV29-1|TRBD2|TRBJ2-5|-
TGCAGCGTTGCCAGGCGGGGGGGGGACGAGACCCAGTACTTC
CSVARRGGDETQYF
>TRBV18|-|TRBJ2-7|-
TGTGCCAGCTCACCAGGGACTCTCCCCTACGAGCAGTACTTC
CASSPGTLPYEQYF
>TRBV29-1|TRBD1|TRBJ1-2|-
TGCAGCGCCAGGACAGGGGTCTATGGCTACACCTTC
CSARTGVYGYTF
>TRBV2|TRBD1|TRBJ2-2|-
TGTGCCAGCAGTGTCCGACAGGGGTGGTCCGGGGAGCTGTTTTTT
CASSVRQGWSGELFF
>TRBV5-1|TRBD1|TRBJ1-4|-
TGCGCCAGCAGGACCGGGACAGGGGGCTCGGGGCGTGGTGAAAAACTGTTTTTT
CASRTGTGGSGRGEKLFF
>TRBV25-1|TRBD2|TRBJ2-5|-
TGTGCCAGCAGTGAATGGGCGGGGGAAGAGACCCAGTACTTC
CASSEWAGEETQYF
>TRBV6-5|-|TRBJ2-5|few
TGTGCCAGCAGCCGACTGCGGGCAGACCGGGAGACCCAGTACTTC
CASSRLRADRETQYF
>TRBV4-2|-|TRBJ2-1|-
TGTGCCAGCAGCCAAGACTGGGGGGTCTCCTACAATGAGCAGTTCTTC
CASSQDWGVSYNEQFF
>TRBV9|-|TRBJ2-3|-
TGTGCCAGCAGCCCCACAGGTCCCCGGATCGATACGCAGTATTTT
CASSPTGPRIDTQYF
>TRBV6-4|TRBD1|TRBJ1-1|-
TGTGCCAGCAGTGACACGGACAGGGGCACTGAAGCTTTCTTT
CASSDTDRGTEAFF
>TRBV6-1|-|TRBJ2-4|-
TGTGCCAGCAGTGAATTGTGGAGCGGTGGGGTAGGTCAGTACTTC
CASSELWSGGVGQYF
>TRBV2|-|TRBJ1-5|-
TGTGCCAGCAGTGAAGTCTCCTCGGATCAGCCCCAGCATTTT
CASSEVSSDQPQHF
>TRBV14|-|TRBJ2-7|-
TGTGCCAGCAGCCATCTGGACAGACTTTTAGCCGAGCAGTACTTC
CASSHLDRLLAEQYF
>TRBV6-5|-|TRBJ2-6|-
TGTGCCAGCAGTTACTCGATGCGCTCTGGGGCCAACGTCCTGACTTTC
CASSYSMRSGANVLTF
>TRBV7-2|-|TRBJ2-3|-
TGTGCCAGCAGCTTAGGAGGATTCACAGATACGCAGTATTTT
CASSLGGFTDTQYF
>TRBV5-6|-|TRBJ1-4|-
TGTGCCAGCAGCCCCTGGCGGGAAGCTAATGAAAAACTGTTTTTT
CASSPWREANEKLFF
>TRBV2|-|TRBJ2-5|-
TGTGCCAGCGGGGTCGGGCCCGAGGGAGAGACCCAGTACTTC
CASGVGPEGETQYF
>TRBV2|TRBD1|TRBJ1-1|few
TGTGCCAGCAGTGTCACAGGGGGCTACACTGAAGCTTTCTTT
CASSVTGGYTEAFF
>TRBV5-1|TRBD1|TRBJ1-1|few
TGCGCCAGCAGCCCCCTGAGGTCAGGGGGGAACACTGAAGCTTTCTTT
CASSPLRSGGNTEAFF
>TRBV30|-|TRBJ2-1|-
TGTGCCTGGAGTCGGGCAGACTCCTACAATGAGCAGTTCTTC
CAWSRADSYNEQFF
>TRBV19|-|TRBJ2-2|-
TGTGCCAGTAGTATATCCGGGGAGCTGTTTTTT
CASSISGELFF
>TRBV7-9|-|TRBJ1-1|-
TGTGCCAGCTCTCACGGCTACACTGAAGCTTTCTTT
CASSHGYTEAFF
>TRBV5-4|-|TRBJ1-1|-
TGTGCCAGCAGCTTGGACATGAACACTGAAGCTTTCTTT
CASSLDMNTEAFF
>TRBV4-1|-|TRBJ1-4|-
TGCGCCAGCAGCCACCGACCGCCACGGGGGCTCGATGAAAAACTGTTTTTT
CASSHRPPRGLDEKLFF
>TRBV7-9|-|TRBJ1-1|few
TGTGCCAGCAGCTTAGCGGGGGCGCGAAGTGAAGCTTTCTTT
CASSLAGARSEAFF
>TRBV27|-|TRBJ1-6|-
TGTGCCACTAGAGGCGGTACACGGAATAATTCACCCCTCCACTTT
CATRGGTRNNSPLHF
>TRBV6-5|-|TRBJ1-2|-
TGTGCCAGCAGTTTAGAGGGTAGCTATGGCTACACCTTC
CASSLEGSYGYTF
>TRBV9|-|TRBJ1-1|-
TGTGCCAGCAGCGACAGGGTTGGTGGGACTGAAGCTTTCTTT
CASSDRVGGTEAFF
>TRBV6-1|TRBD1|TRBJ1-5|many
TGTGCCAGCAACAGGGGCGATCAGCCCCAGCATTTT
CASNRGDQPQHF
>TRBV5-6|-|TRBJ1-4|-
TGTGCCAGCAGTCTACGGGGGGCTGAAAAACTGTTTTTT
CASSLRGAEKLFF
>TRBV4-1|-|TRBJ1-6|once
TGCGCCAGCAGCCAAGGGTCACCCCTCCACTTT
CASSQGSPLHF
>TRBV9|-|TRBJ2-7|-
TGTGCCAGCAGCGCCTCCGGGACGGGGCCCTACGAGCAGTACTTC
CASSASGTGPYEQYF
>TRBV7-9|-|TRBJ2-7|-
TGTGCCAGCAGTTTAGAGGGGGGCCCCTACGAGCAGTACTTC
CASSLEGGPYEQYF
>TRBV7-9|-|TRBJ1-5|-
TGTGCCAGCAGCTTAGACATGGCCAGTGGCACGCCCCAGCATTTT
CASSLDMASGTPQHF
>TRBV6-1|-|TRBJ2-3|-
TGTGCCAGCAGTGCCCAAAGGGCAGATACGCAGTATTTT
CASSAQRADTQYF
>TRBV6-5|-|TRBJ1-1|-
TGTGCCAGCAGTTACGACGGGAACACTGAAGCTTTCTTT
CASSYDGNTEAFF
>TRBV12-5|TRBD1|TRBJ1-6|-
TGTGCTAGTGGGGCGGGACAGGGGAGTTCACCCCTCCACTTT
CASGAGQGSSPLHF
>TRBV28|TRBD1|TRBJ1-2|-
TGTGCCAGCAGTTTATTGGCGGGACAGGGGGCGGGAGGCTACACCTTC
CASSLLAGQGAGGYTF
>TRBV6-5|-|TRBJ1-3|few
TGTGCCAGCAAGGGCCCCGTGAACTCTGGAAACACCATATATTTT
CASKGPVNSGNTIYF
>TRBV29-1|-|TRBJ2-5|-
TGCAGCGTTCGGTTGGGAGGGGGCCCGCAAGAGACCCAGTACTTC
CSVRLGGGPQETQYF
>TRBV18|TRBD1|TRBJ2-5|once
TGTGCCAGCTCTTACCGGACAGGGGGGAAAGAGACCCAGTACTTC
CASSYRTGGKETQYF
>TRBV4-1|-|TRBJ2-2|-
TGCGCCAGCAGCATCAGGGACGGGGAGCTGTTTTTT
CASSIRDGELFF
>TRBV5-4|-|TRBJ2-7|-
TGTGCCAGCAGCCAAAGGATGGCAGGGCTAGGCGAGCAGTACTTC
CASSQRMAGLGEQYF
>TRBV6-5|-|TRBJ2-1|-
TGTGCCAGCAGTTACTCGGGGGCGGCATTCTTCAATGAGCAGTTCTTC
CASSYSGAAFFNEQFF
>TRBV6-1|TRBD1|TRBJ2-7|-
TGTGCCAGCAGTAGGGACAGTACCTCCTACGAGCAGTACTTC
CASSRDSTSYEQYF
>TRBV7-9|TRBD1|TRBJ2-7|-
TGTGCCAGCAGCTTAGACTGGGGACAGGGGGCGGACGAGCAGTACTTC
CASSLDWGQGADEQYF
>TRBV7-9|TRBD2|TRBJ2-3|once
TGTGCCAGCAGCTTAGATAAGCGGGGGGTCACAGATACGCAGTATTTT
CASSLDKRGVTDTQYF
>TRBV6-5|-|TRBJ1-5|-
TGTGCCAGCAGTTACGGGGGCGGGGGTCAGCCCCAGCATTTT
CASSYGGGGQPQHF
>TRBV4-2|-|TRBJ1-4|-
TGTGCCAGCAGGCTTGGGGAGGAAAAACTGTTTTTT
CASRLGEEKLFF
>TRBV5-1|-|TRBJ2-3|-
TGCGCCAGCAGTCGGGACTTCACTAGCACAGATACGCAGTATTTT
CASSRDFTSTDTQYF
>TRBV5-8|-|TRBJ1-1|-
TGTGCCAGCAGCTTGTACAGGGCGAACACTGAAGCTTTCTTT
CASSLYRANTEAFF
>TRBV4-1|-|TRBJ1-1|-
TGCGCCAGCAGCCAAGATTTAGTCAGGGGAATGAACACTGAAGCTTTCTTT
CASSQDLVRGMNTEAFF
>TRBV2|TRBD1|TRBJ2-7|-
TGTGCCAGTGCGTCAAGGGGGCAGGGTACCTACGAGCAGTACTTC
CASASRGQGTYEQYF
>TRBV15|-|TRBJ1-5|-
TGTGCCACCAGCGGAAGGGGAAACAATCAGCCCCAGCATTTT
CATSGRGNNQPQHF
>TRBV7-8|-|TRBJ1-3|-
TGTGCCAGCAGCTTATTAGGGAATGCAGGAAACACCATATATTTT
CASSLLGNAGNTIYF
>TRBV19|-|TRBJ1-4|-
TGTGCCAGTACCGCGGGGGGCGCAGATGAAAAACTGTTTTTT
CASTAGGADEKLFF
>TRBV7-2|TRBD2|TRBJ2-7|-
TGTGCCAGCAGCTTAGAGGGACTAGCGGGGTACTCCTACGAGCAGTACTTC
CASSLEGLAGYSYEQYF
>TRBV6-5|-|TRBJ1-6|-
TGTGCCAGCAGTTACTCCACTTATTCACCCCTCCACTTT
CASSYSTYSPLHF